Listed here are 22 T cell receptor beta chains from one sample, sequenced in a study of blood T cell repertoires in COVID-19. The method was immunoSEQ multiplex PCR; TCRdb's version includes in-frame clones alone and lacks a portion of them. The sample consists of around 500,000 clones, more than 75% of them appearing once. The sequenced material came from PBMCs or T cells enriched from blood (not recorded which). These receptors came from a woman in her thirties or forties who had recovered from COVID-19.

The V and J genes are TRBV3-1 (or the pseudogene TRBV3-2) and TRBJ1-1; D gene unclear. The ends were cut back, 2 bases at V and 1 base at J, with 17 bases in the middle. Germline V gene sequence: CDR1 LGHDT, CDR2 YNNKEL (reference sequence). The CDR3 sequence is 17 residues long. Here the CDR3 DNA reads TGTGCCAGCAGCCAATTTTCCCCCCCGAGGCAGAACACTGAAGCTTTCTTT. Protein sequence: CASSQFSPPRQNTEAFF.

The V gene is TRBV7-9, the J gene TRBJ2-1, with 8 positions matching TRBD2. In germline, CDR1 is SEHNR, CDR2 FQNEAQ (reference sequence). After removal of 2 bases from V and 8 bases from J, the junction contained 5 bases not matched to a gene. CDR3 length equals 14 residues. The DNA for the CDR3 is TGTGCCAGCAGCTTAAGCGGGAGACGAGATGAGCAGTTCTTC. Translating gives CASSLSGRRDEQFF.

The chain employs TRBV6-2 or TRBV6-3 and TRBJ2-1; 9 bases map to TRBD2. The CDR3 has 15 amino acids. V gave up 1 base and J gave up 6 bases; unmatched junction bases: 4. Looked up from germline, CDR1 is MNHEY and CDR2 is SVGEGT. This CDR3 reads CASSYFAGGGNEQFF. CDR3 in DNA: TGTGCCAGCAGTTACTTTGCGGGAGGGGGCAATGAGCAGTTCTTC.

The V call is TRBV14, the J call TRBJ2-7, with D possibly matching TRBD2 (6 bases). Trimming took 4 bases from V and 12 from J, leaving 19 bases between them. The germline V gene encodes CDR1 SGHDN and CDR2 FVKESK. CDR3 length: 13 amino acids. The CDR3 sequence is CASSPKRGSGRYF. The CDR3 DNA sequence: TGTGCCAGCAGCCCCAAACGAGGGAGCGGGCGGTACTTC.

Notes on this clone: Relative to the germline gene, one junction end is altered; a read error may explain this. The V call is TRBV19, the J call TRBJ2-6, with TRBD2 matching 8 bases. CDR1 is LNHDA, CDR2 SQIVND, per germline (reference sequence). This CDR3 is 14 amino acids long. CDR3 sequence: CMRGETPGANVLTF. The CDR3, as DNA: TGCATGCGGGGGGAGACGCCTGGGGCCAACGTCCTGACTTTC.

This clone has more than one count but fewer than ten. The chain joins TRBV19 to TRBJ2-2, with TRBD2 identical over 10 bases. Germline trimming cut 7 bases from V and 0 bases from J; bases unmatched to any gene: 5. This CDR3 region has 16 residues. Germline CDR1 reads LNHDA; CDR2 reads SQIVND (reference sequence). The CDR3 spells CASTPGLATNTGELFF. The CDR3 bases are TGTGCCAGTACCCCGGGACTAGCGACGAACACCGGGGAGCTGTTTTTT.

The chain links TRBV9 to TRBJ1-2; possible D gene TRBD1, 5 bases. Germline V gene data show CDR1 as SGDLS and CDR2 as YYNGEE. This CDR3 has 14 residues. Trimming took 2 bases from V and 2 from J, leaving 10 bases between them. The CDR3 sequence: CASSVGLRNYGYTF. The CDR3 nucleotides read TGTGCCAGCAGCGTGGGACTGCGAAACTATGGCTACACCTTC.

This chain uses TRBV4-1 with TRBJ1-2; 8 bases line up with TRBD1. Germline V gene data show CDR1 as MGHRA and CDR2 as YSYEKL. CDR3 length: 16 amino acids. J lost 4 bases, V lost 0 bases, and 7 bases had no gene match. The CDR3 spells CASSQDVTGAGYGYTF. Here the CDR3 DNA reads TGCGCCAGCAGCCAAGATGTGACAGGGGCCGGCTATGGCTACACCTTC.

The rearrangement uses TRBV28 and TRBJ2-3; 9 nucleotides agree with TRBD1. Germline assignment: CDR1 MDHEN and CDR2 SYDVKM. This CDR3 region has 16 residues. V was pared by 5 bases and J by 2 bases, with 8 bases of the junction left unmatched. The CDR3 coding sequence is TGTGCCAGCAGTATTACCGGGACAGGGTTCACAGATACGCAGTATTTT. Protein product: CASSITGTGFTDTQYF.

In nucleotides, the CDR3 is TGTGCCAGCAGCTTGGGGACAGAAGAGACCCAGTACTTC. This gives the protein CASSLGTEETQYF. The chain couples TRBV5-4 to TRBJ2-5; weak D call: TRBD1 (6 bases). The V end lost 0 bases, the J end lost 3 bases, and 6 bases lay between the germline ends. This CDR3 has 13 amino acids. Per the germline V gene, CDR1 is SGHNT and CDR2 is YYREEE (reference sequence).

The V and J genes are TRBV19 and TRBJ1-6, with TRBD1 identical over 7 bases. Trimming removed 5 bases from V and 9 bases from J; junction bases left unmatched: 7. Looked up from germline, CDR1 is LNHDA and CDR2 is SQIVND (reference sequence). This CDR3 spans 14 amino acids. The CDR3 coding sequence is TGTGCCAGTAGTCTACAGGGGATTTCTTCACCCCTCCACTTT. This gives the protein CASSLQGISSPLHF. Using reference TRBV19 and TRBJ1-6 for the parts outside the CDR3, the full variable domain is DGGITQSPKYLFRKEGQNVTLSCEQNLNHDAMYWYRQDPGQGLRLIYYSQIVNDFQKGDIAEGYSVSREKKESFPLTVTSAQKNPTAFYLCASSLQGISSPLHFGNGTRLTVT.

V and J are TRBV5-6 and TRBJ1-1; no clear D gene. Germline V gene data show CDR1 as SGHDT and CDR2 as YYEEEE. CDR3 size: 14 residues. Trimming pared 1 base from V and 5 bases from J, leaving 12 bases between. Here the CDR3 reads CASSLPGWVTEAFF. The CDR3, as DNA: TGTGCCAGCAGCTTGCCGGGTTGGGTGACTGAAGCTTTCTTT.

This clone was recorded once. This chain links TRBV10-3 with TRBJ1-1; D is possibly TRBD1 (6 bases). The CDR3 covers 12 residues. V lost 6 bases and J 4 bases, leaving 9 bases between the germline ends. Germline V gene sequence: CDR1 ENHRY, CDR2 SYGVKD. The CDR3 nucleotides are TGTGCCATCAGACAGGGTGGCACTGAAGCTTTCTTT. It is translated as CAIRQGGTEAFF.

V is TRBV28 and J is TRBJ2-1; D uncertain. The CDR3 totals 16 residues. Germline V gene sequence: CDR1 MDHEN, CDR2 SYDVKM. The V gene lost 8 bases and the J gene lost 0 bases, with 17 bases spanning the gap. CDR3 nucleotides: TGTGCCAGCCGTAGGCGCGCGGCCAGCTCCTACAATGAGCAGTTCTTC. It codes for CASRRRAASSYNEQFF.

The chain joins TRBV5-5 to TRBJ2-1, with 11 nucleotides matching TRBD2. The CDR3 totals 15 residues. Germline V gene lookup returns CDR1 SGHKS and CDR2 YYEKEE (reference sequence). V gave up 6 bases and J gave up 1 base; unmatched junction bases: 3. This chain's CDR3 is CASIPSGRSYNEQFF. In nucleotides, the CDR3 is TGTGCCAGCATCCCTAGCGGGAGGTCCTACAATGAGCAGTTCTTC.

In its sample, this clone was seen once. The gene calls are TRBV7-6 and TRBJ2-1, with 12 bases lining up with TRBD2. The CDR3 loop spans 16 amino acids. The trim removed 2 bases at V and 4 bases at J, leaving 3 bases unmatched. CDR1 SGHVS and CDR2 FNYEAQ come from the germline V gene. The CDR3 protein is CASSLWTSGTYNEQFF. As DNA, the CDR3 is TGTGCCAGCAGCTTATGGACTAGCGGGACTTACAATGAGCAGTTCTTC.

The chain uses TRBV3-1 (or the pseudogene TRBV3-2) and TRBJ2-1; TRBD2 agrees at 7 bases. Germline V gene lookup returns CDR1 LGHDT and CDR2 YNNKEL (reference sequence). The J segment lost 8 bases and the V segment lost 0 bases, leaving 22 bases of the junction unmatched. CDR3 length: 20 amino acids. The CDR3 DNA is TGTGCCAGCAGCCAAGATAGCTCGTTGGGGTGGACTAGGGTCGTCCATGAGCAGTTCTTC. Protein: CASSQDSSLGWTRVVHEQFF.

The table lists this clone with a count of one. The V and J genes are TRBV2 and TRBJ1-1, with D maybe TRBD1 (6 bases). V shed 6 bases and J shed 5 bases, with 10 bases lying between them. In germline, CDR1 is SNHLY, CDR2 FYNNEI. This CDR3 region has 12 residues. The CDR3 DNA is TGTGCCAGCAGGGGGACACTGACTGAAGCTTTCTTT. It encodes CASRGTLTEAFF.

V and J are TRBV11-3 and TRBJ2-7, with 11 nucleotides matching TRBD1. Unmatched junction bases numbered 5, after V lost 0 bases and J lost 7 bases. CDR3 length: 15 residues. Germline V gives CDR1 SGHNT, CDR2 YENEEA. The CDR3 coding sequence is TGTGCCAGCAGCTTAGACGGGACAGGGGGGAGAGAGCAGTACTTC. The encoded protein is CASSLDGTGGREQYF. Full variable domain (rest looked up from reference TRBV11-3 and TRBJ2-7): EAGVVQSPRYKIIEKKQPVAFWCNPISGHNTLYWYLQNLGQGPELLIRYENEEAVDDSQLPKDRFSAERLKGVDSTLKIQPAELGDSAVYLCASSLDGTGGREQYFGPGTRLTVT.

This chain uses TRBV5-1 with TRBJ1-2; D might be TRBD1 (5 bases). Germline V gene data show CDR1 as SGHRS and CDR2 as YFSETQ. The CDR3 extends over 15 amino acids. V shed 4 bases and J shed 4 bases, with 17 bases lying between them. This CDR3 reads CASSTGQGHVYGYTF. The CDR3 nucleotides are TGCGCCAGCAGCACGGGCCAAGGACACGTCTATGGCTACACCTTC.

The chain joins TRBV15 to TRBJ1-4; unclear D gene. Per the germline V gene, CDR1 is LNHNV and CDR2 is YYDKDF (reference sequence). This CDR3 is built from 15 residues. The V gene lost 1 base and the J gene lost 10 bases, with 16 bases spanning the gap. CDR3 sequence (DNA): TGTGCCACCAGCAGAGTGCAAGGCCCTTCGGGAAAACTGTTTTTT. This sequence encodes CATSRVQGPSGKLFF.

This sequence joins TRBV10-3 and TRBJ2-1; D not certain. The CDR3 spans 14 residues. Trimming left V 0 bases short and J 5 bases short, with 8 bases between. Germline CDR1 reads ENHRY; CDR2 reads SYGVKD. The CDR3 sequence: CAISESTADNEQFF. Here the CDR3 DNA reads TGTGCCATCAGTGAGTCGACCGCGGACAATGAGCAGTTCTTC.